The 19 T cell receptor beta chains listed next were all sequenced from one sample in a study of cytomegalovirus exposure and HLA in healthy donors. The method was immunoSEQ multiplex PCR; TCRdb's version includes in-frame clones alone and lacks a portion of them. The sample gives about 120,000 clones, about 88% of which show up once; approximately 1.1% is in the top ten. The sample comprised PBMCs. These receptors originate from a woman aged 18 to 35 in good health and CMV-seronegative.

This rearrangement joins TRBV4-3 to TRBJ2-7, with D possibly being TRBD2 (6 bases). Trimming removed 0 bases at V and 2 bases at J, with 8 bases between. The germline CDR1 and CDR2 sequences are LGHNA and YSLEER. CDR3 length equals 14 residues. The CDR3 spells CASSQDSGPYEQYF. CDR3 coding DNA: TGCGCCAGCAGCCAAGATAGCGGACCCTACGAGCAGTACTTC.

V and J are TRBV6-6 and TRBJ1-1; 8 positions agree with TRBD1. J lost 0 bases, V lost 9 bases, and 6 bases had no gene match. Germline CDR1 and CDR2: MNHNY and SVGAGI (reference sequence). This CDR3 has 14 residues. CDR3 amino acids: CASTTGGMNTEAFF. The CDR3 bases are TGTGCCAGTACTACAGGGGGGATGAACACTGAAGCTTTCTTT.

The chain employs TRBV6-5 and TRBJ2-3, with no clear D. This CDR3 is built from 16 residues. Trimming stripped 0 bases from V and 0 bases from J, with 10 bases between. Germline V gene sequence: CDR1 MNHEY, CDR2 SVGAGI. CDR3 amino acids: CASSYSGRPSTDTQYF. The CDR3 nucleotides read TGTGCCAGCAGTTACTCTGGCAGGCCTAGCACAGATACGCAGTATTTT.

The V gene is TRBV6-4, the J gene TRBJ2-7, with 7 nucleotides matching TRBD1. Per germline, CDR1 MRHNA and CDR2 SNTAGT. The CDR3 covers 16 residues. V lost 6 bases and J lost 1; bases outside the gene matches: 12. CDR3 amino acids: CASSPTRQGQSYEQYV. The CDR3 nucleotides read TGTGCCAGCAGCCCCACGCGACAGGGACAATCCTACGAGCAGTACGTC.

The genes are TRBV30 and TRBJ2-3; D gene uncertain. In germline, CDR1 is GTSNPN, CDR2 SVGIG (reference sequence). CDR3 length: 13 amino acids. V lost 5 bases and J 1 base, leaving 10 bases between the germline ends. The chain's CDR3 is CAWEVRGTDTQYF. Here the CDR3 DNA reads TGTGCCTGGGAAGTTCGGGGCACAGATACGCAGTATTTT. The full variable domain, its missing parts supplied by reference TRBV30 and TRBJ2-3, is SQTIHQWPATLVQPVGSPLSLECTVEGTSNPNLYWYRQAAGRGLQLLFYSVGIGQISSEVPQNLSASRPQDRQFILSSKKLLLSDSGFYLCAWEVRGTDTQYFGPGTRLTVL.

The CDR3 DNA follows: TGTGCCAGCAGCCCGACAGAGATGGACAATCAGCCCCAGCATTTT. Protein sequence: CASSPTEMDNQPQHF. The chain combines TRBV7-9 with TRBJ1-5, with D possibly matching TRBD1 (5 bases). The CDR3 runs to 15 residues. The germline V gene has CDR1 SEHNR and CDR2 FQNEAQ (reference sequence). Trimming pared 5 bases from V and 3 bases from J, leaving 14 bases between.

The gene calls are TRBV9 and TRBJ2-3; 10 positions agree with TRBD2. The CDR3 runs 15 residues. Losses at the gene ends were 3 bases for V and 3 bases for J; bases not matched to a gene: 4. Germline V gene sequence: CDR1 SGDLS, CDR2 YYNGEE. In nucleotides, the CDR3 is TGTGCCAGCAGCGAGCGGGAGGGCGGGACAGATACGCAGTATTTT. Its translation: CASSEREGGTDTQYF.

This sequence joins TRBV27 and TRBJ2-3; D remains ambiguous. Trimming took 3 bases from V and 3 from J, leaving 7 bases between them. Germline CDR1 is MNHEY and CDR2 is SMNVEV (reference sequence). The CDR3 runs to 13 residues. The CDR3, as DNA: TGTGCCAGCAGTTTTACAGAAACAGATACGCAGTATTTT. Its protein is CASSFTETDTQYF.

The chain couples TRBV7-7 to TRBJ2-5, with 10 nucleotides matching TRBD1. V gave up 5 bases and J gave up 5 bases; unmatched junction bases: 5. This CDR3 contains 14 residues. CDR1 is SSHAT and CDR2 is FNYEAQ in the germline V gene (reference sequence). CDR3 region: CASSPDRGRETQYF. The CDR3 nucleotides read TGTGCCAGCAGCCCGGACAGGGGGAGGGAGACCCAGTACTTC. Supplemented by reference TRBV7-7 and TRBJ2-5, the full variable domain reads GAGVSQSPRYKVTKRGQDVTLRCDPISSHATLYWYQQALGQGPEFLTYFNYEAQPDKSGLPSDRFSAERPEGSISTLTIQRTEQRDSAMYRCASSPDRGRETQYFGPGTRLLVL.

The J gene is TRBJ2-1, the V gene TRBV28, with D possibly TRBD2 on 7 matching bases. CDR1 MDHEN and CDR2 SYDVKM come from the germline V gene. The CDR3 is 14 residues long. The V and J ends lost 4 bases and 6 bases respectively, with 13 bases between them. CDR3 DNA sequence: TGTGCCAGCAGTTCTAGGGGGGGGGCCAATGAGCAGTTCTTC. Its translation: CASSSRGGANEQFF.

The chain is built from TRBV5-4 and TRBJ1-1; D gene uncertain. V was pared by 0 bases and J by 2 bases, with 11 bases between. CDR1 and CDR2 from the germline V gene are SGHNT and YYREEE (reference sequence). The CDR3 covers 15 residues. The chain's CDR3 is CASSLAILSNTEAFF. The CDR3 region has the DNA TGTGCCAGCAGCTTGGCCATCCTTAGTAACACTGAAGCTTTCTTT.

This clone was counted only a few times. This rearrangement joins TRBV2 to TRBJ1-1, with a possible D match to TRBD1 (5 bases). CDR1 is SNHLY, CDR2 FYNNEI, per germline. V was shortened by 6 bases and J by 1 base, with 9 bases between the two germline ends. The CDR3 spans 13 residues. The CDR3 bases are TGTGCCAGCAGAGCTCAGGGGAACACTGAAGCTTTCTTT. This translates into CASRAQGNTEAFF.

This clone showed up just a few times. The chain joins TRBV11-2 to TRBJ1-2; TRBD1 is a possible D gene (5 bases). CDR3 length: 17 amino acids. Germline CDR1 is SGHAT and CDR2 is FQNNGV. Written as DNA, the CDR3 is TGTGCTTCCAGCAGGGCCTCAAGGGGAGGGAACGACTATGGCTACACCTTC. This encodes CASSRASRGGNDYGYTF.

This clone showed up just once. The chain joins TRBV27 to TRBJ2-7, with 8 bases fitting TRBD1. The trim removed 2 bases at V and 3 bases at J, leaving 6 bases unmatched. This CDR3 has 15 amino acids. Germline V CDR1 and CDR2: MNHEY, SMNVEV (reference sequence). In DNA, the CDR3 is TGTGCCAGCAGTTTAACGACAGGGGTTCTCTACGAGCAGTACGTC. It specifies CASSLTTGVLYEQYV.

The rearrangement uses TRBV10-1 and TRBJ2-3; 8 bases line up with TRBD2. The V segment lost 6 bases and the J segment 3 bases; nucleotides outside the gene matches: 8. This CDR3 contains 15 residues. Germline V gene sequence: CDR1 WNHNN, CDR2 SYGVQD (reference sequence). CDR3 sequence reads: CASRASGSRTDTQYF. CDR3 sequence (DNA): TGCGCCAGCAGAGCCAGCGGGAGTAGGACAGATACGCAGTATTTT.

This clone was detected once. The chain couples TRBV30 to TRBJ1-3, with unresolved D. The CDR3 has 15 amino acids. V gave up 4 bases and J gave up 0 bases, with 13 bases separating them. Germline V gives CDR1 GTSNPN, CDR2 SVGIG (reference sequence). For the CDR3, the DNA is TGTGCCTGGAAATTAGACGGGAGCTCTGGAAACACCATATATTTT. This encodes CAWKLDGSSGNTIYF.

J is TRBJ1-1 and V is TRBV5-6; D is uncertain. This CDR3 has 14 amino acids. The germline gives CDR1 SGHDT, CDR2 YYEEEE. V dropped 5 bases and J dropped 5 bases, with 16 bases sitting between them. In nucleotides, the CDR3 is TGTGCCAGCAGTTCGGGCGGGCGAGGGACTGAAGCTTTCTTT. This sequence encodes CASSSGGRGTEAFF.

This clone was counted between two and nine times. The chain links TRBV7-9 to TRBJ1-1, with D uncertain. V lost 10 bases to trimming and J lost 1 base, with 10 bases between them. Germline CDR1 is SEHNR and CDR2 is FQNEAQ (reference sequence). CDR3 length: 12 amino acids. In nucleotides, the CDR3 is TGTGCCACCCAGGCTTCGAACACTGAAGCTTTCTTT. As protein: CATQASNTEAFF.

This rearrangement joins TRBV13 to TRBJ1-6; maybe TRBD1 (5 bases). Germline CDR1 PRHDT, CDR2 FYEKMQ (reference sequence). The CDR3 is 13 residues long. V dropped 5 bases and J dropped 10 bases, with 12 bases sitting between them. CDR3 in amino acids: CASSQGVGSPLHF. The CDR3 DNA follows: TGTGCCAGCAGCCAAGGGGTAGGATCACCCCTCCACTTT.